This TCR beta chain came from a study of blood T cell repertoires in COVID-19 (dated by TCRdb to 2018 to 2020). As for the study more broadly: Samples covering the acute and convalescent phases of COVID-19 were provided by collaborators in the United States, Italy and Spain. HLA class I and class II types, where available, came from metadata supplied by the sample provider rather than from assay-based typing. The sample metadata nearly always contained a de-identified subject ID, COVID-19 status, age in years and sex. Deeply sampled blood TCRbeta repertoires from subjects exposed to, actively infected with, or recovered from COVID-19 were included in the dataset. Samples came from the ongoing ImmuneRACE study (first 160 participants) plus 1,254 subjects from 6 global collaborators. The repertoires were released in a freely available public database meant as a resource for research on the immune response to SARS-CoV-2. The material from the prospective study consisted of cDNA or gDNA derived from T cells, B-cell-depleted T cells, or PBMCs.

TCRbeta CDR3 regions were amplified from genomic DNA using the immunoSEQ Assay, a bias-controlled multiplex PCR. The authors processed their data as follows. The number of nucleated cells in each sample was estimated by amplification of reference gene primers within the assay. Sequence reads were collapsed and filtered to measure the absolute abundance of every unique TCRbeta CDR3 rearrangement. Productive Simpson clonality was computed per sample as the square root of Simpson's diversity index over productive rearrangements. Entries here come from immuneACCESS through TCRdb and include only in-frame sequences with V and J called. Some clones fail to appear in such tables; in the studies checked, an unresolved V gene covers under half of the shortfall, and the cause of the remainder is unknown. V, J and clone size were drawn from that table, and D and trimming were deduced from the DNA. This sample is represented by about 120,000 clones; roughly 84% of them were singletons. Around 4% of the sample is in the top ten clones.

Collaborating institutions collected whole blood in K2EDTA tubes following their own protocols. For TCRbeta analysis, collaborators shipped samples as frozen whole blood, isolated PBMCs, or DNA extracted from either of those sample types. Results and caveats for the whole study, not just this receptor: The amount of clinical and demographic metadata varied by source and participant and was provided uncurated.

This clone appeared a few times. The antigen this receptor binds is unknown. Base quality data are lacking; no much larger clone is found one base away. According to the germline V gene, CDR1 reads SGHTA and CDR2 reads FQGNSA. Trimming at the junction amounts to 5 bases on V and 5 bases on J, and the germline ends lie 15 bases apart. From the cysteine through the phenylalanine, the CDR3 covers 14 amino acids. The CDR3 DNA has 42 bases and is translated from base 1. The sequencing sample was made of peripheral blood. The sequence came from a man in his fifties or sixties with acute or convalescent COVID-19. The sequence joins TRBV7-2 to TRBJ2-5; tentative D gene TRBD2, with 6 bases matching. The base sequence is TGTGCCAGCAGCAACACGGGGGAGAAGGAGACCCAGTACTTC. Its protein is CASSNTGEKETQYF.